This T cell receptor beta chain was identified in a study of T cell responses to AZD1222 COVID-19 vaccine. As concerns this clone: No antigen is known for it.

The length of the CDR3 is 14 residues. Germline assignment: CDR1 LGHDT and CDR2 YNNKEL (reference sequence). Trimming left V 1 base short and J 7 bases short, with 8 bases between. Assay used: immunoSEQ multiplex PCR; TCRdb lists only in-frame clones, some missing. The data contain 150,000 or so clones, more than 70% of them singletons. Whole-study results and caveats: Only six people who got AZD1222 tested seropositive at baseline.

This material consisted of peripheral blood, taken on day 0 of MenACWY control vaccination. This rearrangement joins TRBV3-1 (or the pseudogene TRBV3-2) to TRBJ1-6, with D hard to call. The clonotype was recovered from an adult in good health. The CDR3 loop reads CASSQVFGNSPLHF. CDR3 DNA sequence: TGTGCCAGCAGCCAAGTATTCGGGAATTCACCCCTCCACTTT.